This TCR beta chain was recorded in a study of blood T cell repertoires in COVID-19. Study details: Samples of COVID-19 (acute and convalescent) were obtained from the United States, Italy and Spain.

Per the germline V gene, CDR1 is MNHNS and CDR2 is SASEGT. This CDR3 is built from 15 residues. The V gene end was trimmed by 0 bases and the J gene end by 4 bases; junction bases not matched to a gene: 5. TCRdb keeps only in-frame clones here, not all; method: immunoSEQ multiplex PCR. The data show around 220,000 clones, roughly 82% seen once. The source of this sequence is a woman of 80 years or more with active or convalescent COVID-19. V and J are TRBV6-1 and TRBJ1-2; 7 nucleotides line up with TRBD1. Specimen: peripheral blood. Written as DNA, the CDR3 is TGTGCCAGCAGTGAAGCGGGGGACAGTACCTATGGCTACACCTTC. Residues: CASSEAGDSTYGYTF.